These 9 T cell receptor beta chains were all obtained from the same sample, sequenced in a study of PD-L1 blockade in urothelial cancer. Profiling relied on immunoSEQ multiplex PCR, and the TCRdb table lists in-frame clones only, not all of them. This table holds more than 60,000 clones, about 90% found once. As for time point: peripheral blood 6 weeks after treatment start. The sequencing here drew on PBMCs, taken around atezolizumab (anti-PD-L1) treatment. Receptors originate from a man aged 60 to 69 with urothelial cancer.

CDR3 residues: CASSRSDTEAFF. The CDR3 DNA follows: TGCGCCAGCAGCCGGTCGGACACTGAAGCTTTCTTT. The chain employs TRBV4-1 and TRBJ1-1, with D uncertain. V was pared by 4 bases and J by 3 bases, with 6 bases between. The CDR3 runs 12 residues. Germline loops: CDR1 MGHRA, CDR2 YSYEKL.

This clone was seen a few times. The chain links TRBV25-1 to TRBJ1-1; D gene unclear. The germline CDR1 and CDR2 sequences are MGHDK and SYGVNS. V dropped 3 bases and J dropped 5 bases, with 4 bases sitting between them. This CDR3 has 11 amino acids. The CDR3 bases are TGTGCCAGCAGTGACGGGACTGAAGCTTTCTTT. It encodes CASSDGTEAFF.

V usage is TRBV7-9 and J usage is TRBJ2-3; the match to TRBD1 covers 9 bases. CDR1 is SEHNR, CDR2 FQNEAQ, per germline (reference sequence). V trimming: 6 bases; J trimming: 1 base; junction bases outside the gene matches: 8. The CDR3 is made up of 16 amino acids. The CDR3 coding sequence is TGTGCCAGCAGGGGACAGGGCCGCAAGGGCACAGATACGCAGTATTTT. It codes for CASRGQGRKGTDTQYF.

This clone was counted a single time. V gene TRBV29-1 combines with J gene TRBJ2-1, with 7 bases fitting TRBD2. Germline trimming cut 3 bases from V and 8 bases from J; bases unmatched to any gene: 10. From germline, CDR1 is SQVTM and CDR2 ANQGSEA. The CDR3 runs to 14 residues. CDR3 in DNA: TGCAGCGTTGACGTTGCGGGAGTTGGCGATGAGCAGTTCTTC. Residues: CSVDVAGVGDEQFF.

The V call is TRBV29-1, the J call TRBJ1-2; 8 bases align to TRBD1. Germline V CDR1 and CDR2: SQVTM, ANQGSEA. The length of the CDR3 is 13 residues. J was trimmed by 7 bases and V by 5 bases; bases with no gene match: 9. The CDR3 nucleotides read TGCAGCGTTTGGACAGGGTATACGGGTGGCTACACCTTC. Its protein product is CSVWTGYTGGYTF.

The chain carries TRBV18 and TRBJ1-1; 7 bases are a match to TRBD1. Germline V gene data show CDR1 as KGHSH and CDR2 as LQKENI. The V gene end was trimmed by 6 bases and the J gene end by 2 bases; junction bases not matched to a gene: 12. CDR3 length: 16 amino acids. The CDR3 protein is CASSLRQGPLNTEAFF. The CDR3 nucleotides are TGTGCCAGCTCCCTTAGACAGGGCCCTCTAAACACTGAAGCTTTCTTT.

The chain couples TRBV28 to TRBJ2-7, with D perhaps TRBD2 (5 bases). The CDR3 contains 17 residues. The germline CDR1 and CDR2 sequences are MDHEN and SYDVKM. V dropped 5 bases and J dropped 0 bases, with 20 bases sitting between them. DNA of the CDR3: TGTGCCAGCAGTCCCCCGTTGGGTAGCGCGTTCTCCTACGAGCAGTACTTC. It is translated as CASSPPLGSAFSYEQYF.

The V and J genes are TRBV10-3 and TRBJ2-2; 10 bases match TRBD2. V lost 5 bases and J lost 0; bases outside the gene matches: 3. This CDR3 region has 16 residues. Per the germline V gene, CDR1 is ENHRY and CDR2 is SYGVKD. The DNA of the CDR3 is TGTGCCATCAGTAGCGGGGGGGCTTCGAACACCGGGGAGCTGTTTTTT. Residues: CAISSGGASNTGELFF.

This clone came up once. The chain has TRBV19 and TRBJ1-1; possibly TRBD1 for D (5 bases). The CDR3 totals 15 residues. In germline, CDR1 is LNHDA, CDR2 SQIVND (reference sequence). The V end was cut by 6 bases, the J end by 5 bases, with 19 bases between. CDR3 coding DNA: TGTGCCAGTAGGCGACGATTAGGGGAAGGAACTGAAGCTTTCTTT. It yields the protein CASRRRLGEGTEAFF. The full variable domain, its missing parts supplied by reference TRBV19 and TRBJ1-1, is DGGITQSPKYLFRKEGQNVTLSCEQNLNHDAMYWYRQDPGQGLRLIYYSQIVNDFQKGDIAEGYSVSREKKESFPLTVTSAQKNPTAFYLCASRRRLGEGTEAFFGQGTRLTVV.